This T cell receptor beta chain was sequenced in a study of CD8 T cells in Susac syndrome (dated by TCRdb to the late 2010s). Concerning the study at large: Repertoire sequencing was used to test whether CD8+ T cell activation and differentiation in Susac syndrome was antigen driven. The clonality of the CD8+ T cell repertoire was compared across 11 to 12 healthy donors, roughly 14 Susac syndrome patients and fewer than 16 multiple sclerosis patients.

Study-level results and caveats: The TCR sequencing and HLA analysis was acknowledged to have included a relatively small number of individuals.

In the case of this clonotype: What this receptor recognizes is not known. Per-nucleotide qualities are absent, and no much larger clonotype sits a single base away.

RNA was extracted with the RNeasy kit and 0.5 to 1 ug was reverse transcribed using random hexamers. The immunoSEQ multiplex PCR assay, covering 54 Vbeta and 13 Jbeta segments, was used to amplify TCR beta CDR3 regions. Bias from PCR amplification was corrected by using a synthetic template baseline for primer optimization and for computational correction. The paper's data handling went like this. Reads were annotated to V, D and J genes according to IMGT and were analyzed with immunoSEQ Analyzer, with only productive sequences retained. Clonality was calculated as one minus the Shannon entropy normalized by log2 of the number of productive unique sequences. Public and private clones were assessed among the 100 most prevalent clones of each patient and control. Susac-specific clones were defined as absent from healthy and MS cohorts, about 1,000 published viral clones and other ImmuneACCESS disease sequences. TCRdb trimmed public reads at Q25 via fastp, called clones via MiXCR and kept in-frame beta chains. Identical CDR3 proteins give one entry, which carries the most common genes and DNA. V and J calls and clone size were set by TCRdb, not the authors. The sample has 170,000 or so distinct CDR3 sequences on record, approximately 95% of them singletons. The top ten clones comprise 0.15% to 0.2% of the sample.

Measured from the cysteine to the phenylalanine, the CDR3 is 12 residues long. The sequence is cut down to CDR3 DNA, 36 bases in frame from base 1. Germline trimming: 8 bases from V, 1 base from J; junction bases outside gene matches: 1. Reading the germline V gene (reference sequence) gives CDR1 GTSNPN and CDR2 SVGIG. High-throughput TCR beta sequencing profiled peripheral blood CD8+ and CD4+ T cells from healthy donors, Susac syndrome patients and multiple sclerosis patients. Treatment-naive patients with stable or active relapsing-remitting disease fulfilling revised McDonald criteria were used as multiple sclerosis controls. Bulk CD8+ and CD4+ T cells were purified magnetically by negative isolation, whereas CD8+ TEMRA cells were enriched by FACS. Blood was collected in EDTA tubes and processed within 24 hours, with PBMCs isolated through density gradient centrifugation. PBMCs destined for TCR sequencing were cryopreserved in liquid nitrogen and later thawed in a 37 °C water bath. The sorted or isolated CD4+, CD8+ and CD8+ TEMRA cells reached a purity of at least 90%.

This sequence originates from a human donor with multiple sclerosis. This receptor chain uses TRBV30 and TRBJ1-1; 10 bases in between match TRBD1. The sequenced sample consisted of CD8+ T cells from PBMCs. The DNA reads TGTGCCGGACAGGGGGGGAACACTGAAGCTTTCTTT. This is translated as CAGQGGNTEAFF.